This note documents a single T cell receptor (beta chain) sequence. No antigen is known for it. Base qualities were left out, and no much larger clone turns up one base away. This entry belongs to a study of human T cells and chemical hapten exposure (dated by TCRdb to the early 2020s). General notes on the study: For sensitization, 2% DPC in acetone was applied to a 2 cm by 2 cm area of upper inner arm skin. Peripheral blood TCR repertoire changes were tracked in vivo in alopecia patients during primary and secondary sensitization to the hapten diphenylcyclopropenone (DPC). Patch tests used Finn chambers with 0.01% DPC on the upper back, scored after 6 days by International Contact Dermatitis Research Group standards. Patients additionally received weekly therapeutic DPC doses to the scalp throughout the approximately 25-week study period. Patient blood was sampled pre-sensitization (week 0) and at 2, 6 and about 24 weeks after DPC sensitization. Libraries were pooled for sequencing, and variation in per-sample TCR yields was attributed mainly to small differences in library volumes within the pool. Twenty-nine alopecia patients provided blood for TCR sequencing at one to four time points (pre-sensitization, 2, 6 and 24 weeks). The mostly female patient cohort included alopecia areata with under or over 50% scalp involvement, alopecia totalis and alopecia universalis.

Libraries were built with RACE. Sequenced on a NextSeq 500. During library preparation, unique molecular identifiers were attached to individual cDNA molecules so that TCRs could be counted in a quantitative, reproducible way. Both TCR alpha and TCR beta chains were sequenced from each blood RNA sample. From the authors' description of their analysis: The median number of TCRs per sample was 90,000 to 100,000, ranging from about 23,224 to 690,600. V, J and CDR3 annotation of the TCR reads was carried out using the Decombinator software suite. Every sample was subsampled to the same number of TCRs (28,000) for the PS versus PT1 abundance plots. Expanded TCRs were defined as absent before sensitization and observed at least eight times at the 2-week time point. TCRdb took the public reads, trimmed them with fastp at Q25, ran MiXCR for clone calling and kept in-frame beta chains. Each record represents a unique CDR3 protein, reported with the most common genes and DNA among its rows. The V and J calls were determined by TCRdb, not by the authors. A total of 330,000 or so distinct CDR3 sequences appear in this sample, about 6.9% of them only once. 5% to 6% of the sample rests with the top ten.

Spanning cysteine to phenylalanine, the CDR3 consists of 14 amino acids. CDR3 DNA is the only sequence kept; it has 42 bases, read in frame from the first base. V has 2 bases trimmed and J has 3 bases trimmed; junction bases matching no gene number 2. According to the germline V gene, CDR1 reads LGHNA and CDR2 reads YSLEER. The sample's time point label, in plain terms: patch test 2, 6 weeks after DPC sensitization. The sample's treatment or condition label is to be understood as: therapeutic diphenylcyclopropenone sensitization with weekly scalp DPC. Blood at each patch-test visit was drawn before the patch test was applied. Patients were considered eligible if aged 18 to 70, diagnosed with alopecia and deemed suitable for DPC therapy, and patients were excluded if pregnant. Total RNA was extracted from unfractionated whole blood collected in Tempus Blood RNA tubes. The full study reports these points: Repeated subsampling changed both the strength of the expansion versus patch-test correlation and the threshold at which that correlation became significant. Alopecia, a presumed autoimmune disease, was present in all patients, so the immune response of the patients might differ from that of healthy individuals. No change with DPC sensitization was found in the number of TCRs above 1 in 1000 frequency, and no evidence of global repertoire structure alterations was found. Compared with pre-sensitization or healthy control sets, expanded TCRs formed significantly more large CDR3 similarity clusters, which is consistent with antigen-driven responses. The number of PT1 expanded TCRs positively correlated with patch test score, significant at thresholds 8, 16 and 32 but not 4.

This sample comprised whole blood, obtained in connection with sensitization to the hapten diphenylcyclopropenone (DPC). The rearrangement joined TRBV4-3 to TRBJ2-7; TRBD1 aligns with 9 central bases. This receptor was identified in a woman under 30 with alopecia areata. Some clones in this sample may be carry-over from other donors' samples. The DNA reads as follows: TGCGCCAGCAGCCAATCGGGACAGGGCTACGAGCAGTACTTC. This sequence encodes CASSQSGQGYEQYF.